The present T cell receptor beta chain was sequenced within a study of T cell responses to AZD1222 COVID-19 vaccine. Trimming took 2 bases from V and 10 from J, leaving 15 bases between them. The CDR3 length is 13 residues. Per the germline V gene, CDR1 is MNHEY and CDR2 is SVGAGI. TCRdb's table, derived via immunoSEQ multiplex PCR, lists solely in-frame clones and lacks some. The sample includes around 110,000 clones, 90% of them seen just once. The V call is TRBV6-5, the J call TRBJ2-7; D gene uncertain. Specimen: peripheral blood, collected 28 days after the second AZD1222 dose. The TCR originated in an adult who received the AZD1222 COVID-19 vaccine. The CDR3 DNA reads as TGTGCCAGCAGTTACCCAGGAACCGGGTTCCAGTACTTC. Protein product: CASSYPGTGFQYF.